This T cell receptor (beta chain) was profiled in a study of OX40 agonist ivuxolimab in advanced cancers. Study-wide results and caveats: There were, on average, more expanded clones in CD8+ T cells than in CD4+.

This CDR3 region has 16 residues. The V and J ends lost 2 bases and 4 bases respectively, with 15 bases between them. Germline CDR1 SNHLY, CDR2 FYNNEI. TCRdb's copy holds only in-frame clones and misses some; the assay was immunoSEQ multiplex PCR. The sample lists 65,000 to 100,000 clones, about nine tenths occurring once. About this clone: Its matching antigen is unknown.

The clonotype comes from an adult with an advanced solid tumor such as melanoma, head and neck, liver or kidney cancer. Source: CD4+ or CD8+ T cells sorted from blood, taken in a trial of the OX40 agonist ivuxolimab. The V call is TRBV2, the J call TRBJ2-1, with D possibly TRBD1 on 6 matching bases. CDR3 region: CASSEWARGNYNEQFF. CDR3 nucleotides: TGTGCCAGCAGTGAATGGGCCAGGGGAAATTACAATGAGCAGTTCTTC. Filled out from reference TRBV2 and TRBJ2-1, the complete variable domain reads EPEVTQTPSHQVTQMGQEVILRCVPISNHLYFYWYRQILGQKVEFLVSFYNNEISEKSEIFDDQFSVERPDGSNFTLKIRSTKLEDSAMYFCASSEWARGNYNEQFFGPGTRLTVL.